This TCR beta chain came from a study of control samples from healthy donors and cancer patients. Produced via immunoSEQ multiplex PCR; TCRdb's table is partial and in-frame only. The table has 28,000 or so clones, roughly four fifths seen once. This CDR3 is built from 14 residues. CDR1 and CDR2 (germline): MNHEY, SVGAGI. V lost 6 bases and J lost 3; bases outside the gene matches: 5. This chain links TRBV6-5 with TRBJ1-1, with 9 bases matching TRBD1. The sample taken for sequencing was PBMCs. This TCR was sampled from a man in his fifties or sixties with colorectal cancer. The DNA of the CDR3 is TGTGCCAGCAGCCCAGGACAGGGGTACACTGAAGCTTTCTTT. Its translation is CASSPGQGYTEAFF.